This T cell receptor (beta chain) was captured by sequencing in a study of cytomegalovirus exposure and HLA in healthy donors. General observations from the study: Some V segments (TRBV6-2 and TRBV6-3 among them) were excluded as indistinguishable.

On this clone: Its matching antigen is unknown.

In germline, CDR1 is SGHDT, CDR2 YYEEEE. Between the trimmed V and J ends, which lost 0 bases and 0 bases, there was a span of 7 bases. CDR3 length: 15 amino acids. The primer mix had 60 Vbeta and 13 Jbeta primers. Sequencing used immunoSEQ multiplex PCR; TCRdb keeps in-frame clones, though not all of them. The top ten clones hold 13% to 15% of a sample with 75,000 to 100,000 clones, roughly 74% of them seen once. Sequenced material: PBMCs. This sequence was found in a woman in her sixties or seventies in good health and CMV-seropositive. The rearrangement uses TRBV5-6 and TRBJ2-1; D ambiguous. The CDR3 coding sequence is TGTGCCAGCAGCTTGGGCGGAAGCTCCTACAATGAGCAGTTCTTC. Its protein product is CASSLGGSSYNEQFF.